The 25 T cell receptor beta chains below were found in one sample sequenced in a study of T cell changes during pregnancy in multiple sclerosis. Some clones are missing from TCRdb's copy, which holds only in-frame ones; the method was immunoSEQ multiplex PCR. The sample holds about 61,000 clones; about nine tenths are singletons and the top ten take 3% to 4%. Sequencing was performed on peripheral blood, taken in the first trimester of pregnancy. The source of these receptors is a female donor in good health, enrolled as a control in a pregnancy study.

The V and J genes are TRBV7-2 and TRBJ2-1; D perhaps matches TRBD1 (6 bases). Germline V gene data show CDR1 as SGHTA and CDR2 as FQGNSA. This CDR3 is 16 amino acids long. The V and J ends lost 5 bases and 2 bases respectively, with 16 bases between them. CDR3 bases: TGTGCCAGCAGCCTCTCATACGGGACACCCTACAATGAGCAGTTCTTC. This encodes CASSLSYGTPYNEQFF.

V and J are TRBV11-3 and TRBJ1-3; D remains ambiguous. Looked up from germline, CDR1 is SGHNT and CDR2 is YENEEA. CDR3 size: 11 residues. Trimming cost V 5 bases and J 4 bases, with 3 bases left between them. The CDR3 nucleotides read TGTGCCAGCAGCCTGGGAAACACCATATATTTT. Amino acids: CASSLGNTIYF.

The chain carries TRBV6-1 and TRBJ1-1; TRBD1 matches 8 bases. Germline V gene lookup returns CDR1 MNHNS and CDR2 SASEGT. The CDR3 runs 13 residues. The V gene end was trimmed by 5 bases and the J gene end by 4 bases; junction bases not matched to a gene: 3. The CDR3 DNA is TGTGCCAGCAGTCTTGGACAGGGCACTGAAGCTTTCTTT. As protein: CASSLGQGTEAFF.

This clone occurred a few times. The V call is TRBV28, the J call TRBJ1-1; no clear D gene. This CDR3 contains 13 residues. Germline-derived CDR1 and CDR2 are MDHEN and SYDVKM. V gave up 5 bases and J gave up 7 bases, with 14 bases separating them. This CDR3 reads CASSQTQTFEAFF. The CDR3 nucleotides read TGTGCCAGCAGTCAAACGCAGACTTTTGAAGCTTTCTTT.

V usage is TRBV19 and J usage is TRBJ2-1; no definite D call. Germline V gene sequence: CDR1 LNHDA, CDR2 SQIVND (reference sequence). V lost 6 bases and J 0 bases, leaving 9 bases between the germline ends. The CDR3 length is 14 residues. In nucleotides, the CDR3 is TGTGCCAGTAGGAGGTGGAGCTCCTACAATGAGCAGTTCTTC. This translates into CASRRWSSYNEQFF.

In nucleotides, the CDR3 is TGTGCCAGCAGCTTGTATCAGCGGGAGGACATCTACAATGAGCAGTTCTTC. Protein: CASSLYQREDIYNEQFF. The rearrangement joins TRBV5-4 to TRBJ2-1, with 9 bases that match TRBD2. The CDR3 totals 17 residues. Per germline, CDR1 SGHNT and CDR2 YYREEE (reference sequence). V was clipped by 1 base and J by 3 bases; unmatched bases: 8.

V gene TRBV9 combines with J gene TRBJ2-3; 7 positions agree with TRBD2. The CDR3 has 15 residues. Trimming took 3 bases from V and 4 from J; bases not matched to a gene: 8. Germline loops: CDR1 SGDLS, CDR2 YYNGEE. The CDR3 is CASSASGQGADTQYF. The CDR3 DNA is TGTGCCAGCAGCGCTAGCGGTCAAGGTGCAGATACGCAGTATTTT.

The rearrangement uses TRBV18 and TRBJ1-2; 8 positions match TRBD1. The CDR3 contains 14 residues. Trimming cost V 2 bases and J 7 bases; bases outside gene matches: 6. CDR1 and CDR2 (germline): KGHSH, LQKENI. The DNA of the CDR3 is TGTGCCAGCTCACCAAGTTCAGGGGGCGTTGGCTACACCTTC. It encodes CASSPSSGGVGYTF.

The CDR3 nucleotides are TGTGCCAGCAGCTACTTAATTGATGGCTACACCTTC. This translates into CASSYLIDGYTF. The chain uses TRBV7-9 and TRBJ1-2; D unclear. Germline V gene lookup returns CDR1 SEHNR and CDR2 FQNEAQ (reference sequence). CDR3 length equals 12 residues. Trimming took 4 bases from V and 6 from J, leaving 9 bases between them.

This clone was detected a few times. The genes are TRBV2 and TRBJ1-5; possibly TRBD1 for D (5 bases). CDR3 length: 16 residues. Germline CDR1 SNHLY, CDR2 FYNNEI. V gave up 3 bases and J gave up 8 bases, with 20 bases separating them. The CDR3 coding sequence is TGTGCCAGCAGTGAGCGAAAGGGAGGGGCCGTGGAGCCCCAGCATTTT. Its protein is CASSERKGGAVEPQHF.

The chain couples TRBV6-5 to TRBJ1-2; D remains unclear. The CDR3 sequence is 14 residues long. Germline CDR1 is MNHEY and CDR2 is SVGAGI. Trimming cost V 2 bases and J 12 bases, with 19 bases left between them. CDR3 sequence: CASSYRTEGTPHTF. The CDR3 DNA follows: TGTGCCAGCAGTTACAGGACGGAGGGCACCCCTCACACCTTC.

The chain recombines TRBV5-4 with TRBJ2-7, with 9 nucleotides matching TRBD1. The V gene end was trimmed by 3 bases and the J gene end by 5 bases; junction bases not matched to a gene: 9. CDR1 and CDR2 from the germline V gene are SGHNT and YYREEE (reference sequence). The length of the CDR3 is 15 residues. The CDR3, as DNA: TGTGCCAGCAGCTCTCCGGGACAGGGACTCCACGAGCAGTACTTC. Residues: CASSSPGQGLHEQYF. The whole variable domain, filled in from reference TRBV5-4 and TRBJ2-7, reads ETGVTQSPTHLIKTRGQQVTLRCSSQSGHNTVSWYQQALGQGPQFIFQYYREEENGRGNFPPRFSGLQFPNYSSELNVNALELDDSALYLCASSSPGQGLHEQYFGPGTRLTVT.

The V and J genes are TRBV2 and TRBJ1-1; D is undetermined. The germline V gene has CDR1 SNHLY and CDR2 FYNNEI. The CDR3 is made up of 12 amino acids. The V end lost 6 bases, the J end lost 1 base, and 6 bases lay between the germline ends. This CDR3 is CASREANTEAFF. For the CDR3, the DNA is TGTGCCAGCAGGGAGGCGAACACTGAAGCTTTCTTT.

CDR3 protein: CASSLDRGSYNEQFF. CDR3 nucleotide sequence: TGTGCCAGCAGCTTGGACAGGGGTTCCTACAATGAGCAGTTCTTC. The chain uses TRBV5-4 and TRBJ2-1; 7 positions agree with TRBD1. Trimming took 0 bases from V and 1 from J; bases not matched to a gene: 1. CDR1 SGHNT and CDR2 YYREEE come from the germline V gene (reference sequence). The CDR3 loop spans 15 amino acids.

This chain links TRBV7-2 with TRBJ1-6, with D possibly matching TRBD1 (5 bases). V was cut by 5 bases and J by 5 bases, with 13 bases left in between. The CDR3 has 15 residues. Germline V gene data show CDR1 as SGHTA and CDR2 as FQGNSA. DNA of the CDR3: TGTGCCAGCAGCCCCTTCGGGGGGGATAATTCACCCCTCCACTTT. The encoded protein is CASSPFGGDNSPLHF.

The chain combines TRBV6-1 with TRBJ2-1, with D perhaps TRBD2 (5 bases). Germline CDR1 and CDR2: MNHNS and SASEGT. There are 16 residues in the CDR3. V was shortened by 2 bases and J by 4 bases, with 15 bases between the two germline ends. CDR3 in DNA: TGTGCCAGCAGTGAATACGGGGAGAATCCTTACAATGAGCAGTTCTTC. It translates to CASSEYGENPYNEQFF.

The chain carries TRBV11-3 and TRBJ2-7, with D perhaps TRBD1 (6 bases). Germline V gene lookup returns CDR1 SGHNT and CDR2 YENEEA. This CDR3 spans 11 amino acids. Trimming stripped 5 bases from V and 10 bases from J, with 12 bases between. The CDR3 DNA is TGTGCCAGCAGCCAAGGACAGTCCCAGTACTTC. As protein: CASSQGQSQYF.

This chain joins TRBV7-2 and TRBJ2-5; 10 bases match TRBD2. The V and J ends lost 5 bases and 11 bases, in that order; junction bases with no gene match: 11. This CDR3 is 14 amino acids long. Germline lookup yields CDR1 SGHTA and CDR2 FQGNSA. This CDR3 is CASSADSGGARQYF. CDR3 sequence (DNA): TGTGCCAGCAGCGCAGACAGCGGGGGGGCGAGGCAGTACTTC. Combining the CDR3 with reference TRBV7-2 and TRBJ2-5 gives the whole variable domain GAGVSQSPSNKVTEKGKDVELRCDPISGHTALYWYRQSLGQGLEFLIYFQGNSAPDKSGLPSDRFSAERTGGSVSTLTIQRTQQEDSAVYLCASSADSGGARQYFGPGTRLLVL.

This CDR3 reads CASSVRAGGPHEQYF. As DNA, the CDR3 is TGTGCCAGCAGCGTACGGGCGGGAGGGCCCCACGAGCAGTACTTC. This chain links TRBV9 with TRBJ2-7; 9 bases are shared with TRBD2. V dropped 1 base and J dropped 5; count of bases not matched to a gene: 7. This CDR3 contains 15 residues. Per the germline V gene, CDR1 is SGDLS and CDR2 is YYNGEE.

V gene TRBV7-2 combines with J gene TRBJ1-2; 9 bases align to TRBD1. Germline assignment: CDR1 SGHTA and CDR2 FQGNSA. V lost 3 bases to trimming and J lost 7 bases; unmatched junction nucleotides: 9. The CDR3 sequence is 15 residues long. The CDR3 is CASSFRQGERGGYTF. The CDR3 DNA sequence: TGTGCCAGCAGCTTCCGACAGGGGGAAAGGGGTGGCTACACCTTC.

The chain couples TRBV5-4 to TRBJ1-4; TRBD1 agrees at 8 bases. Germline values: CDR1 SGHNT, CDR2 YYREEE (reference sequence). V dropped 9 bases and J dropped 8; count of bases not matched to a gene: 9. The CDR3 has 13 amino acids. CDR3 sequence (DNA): TGTGCCACCTCGGCAGGGGGCGGCGAAAAACTGTTTTTT. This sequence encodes CATSAGGGEKLFF.

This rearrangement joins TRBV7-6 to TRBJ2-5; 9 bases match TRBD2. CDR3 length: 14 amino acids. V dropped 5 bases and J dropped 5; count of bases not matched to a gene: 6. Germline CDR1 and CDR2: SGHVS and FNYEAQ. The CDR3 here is CASSSGGPWETQYF. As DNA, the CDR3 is TGTGCCAGCAGCAGCGGGGGGCCATGGGAGACCCAGTACTTC.

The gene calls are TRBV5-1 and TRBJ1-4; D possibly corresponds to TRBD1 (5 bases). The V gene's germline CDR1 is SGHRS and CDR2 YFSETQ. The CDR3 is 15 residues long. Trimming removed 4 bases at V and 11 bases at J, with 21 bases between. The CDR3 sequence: CASSRLGGTPTKLFF. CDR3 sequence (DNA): TGCGCCAGCAGCCGCCTGGGGGGGACCCCTACGAAACTGTTTTTT. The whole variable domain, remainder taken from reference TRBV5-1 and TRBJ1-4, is KAGVTQTPRYLIKTRGQQVTLSCSPISGHRSVSWYQQTPGQGLQFLFEYFSETQRNKGNFPGRFSGRQFSNSRSEMNVSTLELGDSALYLCASSRLGGTPTKLFFGSGTQLSVL.

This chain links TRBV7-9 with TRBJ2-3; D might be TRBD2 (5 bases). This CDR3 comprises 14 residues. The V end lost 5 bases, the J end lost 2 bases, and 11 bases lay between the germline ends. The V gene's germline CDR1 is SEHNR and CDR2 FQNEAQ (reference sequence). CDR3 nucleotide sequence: TGTGCCAGCAGCGGGCGGGTCCACACAGATACGCAGTATTTT. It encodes CASSGRVHTDTQYF. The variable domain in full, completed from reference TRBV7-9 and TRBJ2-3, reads DTGVSQNPRHKITKRGQNVTFRCDPISEHNRLYWYRQTLGQGPEFLTYFQNEAQLEKSRLLSDRFSAERPKGSFSTLEIQRTEQGDSAMYLCASSGRVHTDTQYFGPGTRLTVL.

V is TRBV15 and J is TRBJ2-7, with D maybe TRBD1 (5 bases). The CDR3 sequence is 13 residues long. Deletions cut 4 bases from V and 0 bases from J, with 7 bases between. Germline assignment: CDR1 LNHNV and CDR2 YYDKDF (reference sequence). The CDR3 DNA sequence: TGTGCCACCAGCACGACAGACTCCTACGAGCAGTACTTC. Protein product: CATSTTDSYEQYF.